Sequencing of this T cell receptor beta chain was carried out in a study of blood T cell repertoires in COVID-19. Clones were sequenced by immunoSEQ multiplex PCR, and TCRdb holds only the in-frame ones, with some missing. The sample records about 170,000 clones, 70% to 90% being singletons. The germline V gene has CDR1 LGHNT and CDR2 FRNRAP. The length of the CDR3 is 15 residues. The V end lost 0 bases, the J end lost 1 base, and 9 bases lay between the germline ends. This receptor was obtained from a woman older than 75 with COVID-19, enrolled during active disease. The rearrangement uses TRBV12-5 and TRBJ1-1; the D is unclear. Source material: peripheral blood. The CDR3 protein is CASGLVTSENTEAFF. The CDR3 nucleotides are TGTGCTAGTGGTTTGGTAACGAGTGAGAACACTGAAGCTTTCTTT.